This entry lists 21 T cell receptor beta chains sequenced from one sample in a study of T cells in Graves' hyperthyroidism and ophthalmopathy. From RNA transcripts, TCR beta CDR3 regions were amplified. The HTBI primer set drove a first-round RT-PCR of the TCR CDR3. One entry per CDR3 protein, called by TCRdb with MiXCR from the multiplex PCR reads. The sample lists more than 500,000 distinct CDR3 sequences, 15% to 20% occurring once. The source material was blood. These receptor sequences come from a woman in her 30s with Graves' ophthalmopathy.

The sample holds many counts of this clonotype. The chain recombines TRBV28 with TRBJ1-4; unclear D gene. The V gene lost 4 bases and the J gene lost 4 bases, with 4 bases spanning the gap. This CDR3 is built from 12 residues. The germline V gene encodes CDR1 MDHEN and CDR2 SYDVKM. CDR3 in DNA: TGTGCCAGCAGTTCCATTAATGAAAAACTGTTTTTT. It translates to CASSSINEKLFF. The variable domain in full, with the rest retrieved from reference TRBV28 and TRBJ1-4, is DVKVTQSSRYLVKRTGEKVFLECVQDMDHENMFWYRQDPGLGLRLIYFSYDVKMKEKGDIPEGYSVSREKKERFSLILESASTNQTSMYLCASSSINEKLFFGSGTQLSVL.

This clonotype has a count of ten or more. The chain links TRBV12-3 or TRBV12-4 to TRBJ1-5, with 7 bases fitting TRBD1. This CDR3 is 14 amino acids long. The V and J ends lost 5 bases and 4 bases, in that order; junction bases with no gene match: 5. CDR3 sequence: CASSIETGNQPQHF. The DNA of the CDR3 is TGTGCCAGCAGTATCGAGACAGGGAATCAGCCCCAGCATTTT.

The chain uses TRBV3-1 and TRBJ1-6; D not certain. The germline V gene encodes CDR1 LGHDT and CDR2 YNNKEL (reference sequence). The CDR3 extends over 15 amino acids. Trimming removed 6 bases from V and 7 bases from J, with 16 bases in between. The DNA for the CDR3 is TGTGCCAGCAGTGACTCGAGGGCAGAGAATTCACCCCTCCACTTT. Translating it yields CASSDSRAENSPLHF.

This sequence joins TRBV9 and TRBJ2-5; D is perhaps TRBD1 (5 bases). From germline, CDR1 is SGDLS and CDR2 YYNGEE. With 0 bases removed from V and 1 base from J, the gap between germline ends came to 10 bases. The CDR3 has 15 residues. CDR3 DNA sequence: TGTGCCAGCAGCGTAGAAGGCAGGGTCCAAGAGACCCAGTACTTC. Its protein is CASSVEGRVQETQYF.

Many counts were recorded for this clonotype. The CDR3 region has the DNA TGTGCCAGCAGTGTTGCTAATGAGCAGTTCTTC. This codes for CASSVANEQFF. The chain is built from TRBV2 and TRBJ2-1; D uncertain. Between the trimmed V and J ends, which lost 4 bases and 7 bases, there was a span of 5 bases. CDR3 size: 11 residues. CDR1 and CDR2 from the germline V gene are SNHLY and FYNNEI.

Concerning this clonotype: Since a much larger clone is just one base distant, this may be a read error. The chain links TRBV7-9 to TRBJ2-1; TRBD2 matches at 7 bases. V trimming: 4 bases; J trimming: 3 bases; junction bases outside the gene matches: 12. The CDR3 spans 17 residues. In germline, CDR1 is SEHNR, CDR2 FQNEAQ (reference sequence). The CDR3 protein is CASSSPGRGSNYNEQFF. CDR3 DNA sequence: TGTGCCAGCAGCTCCCCCGGGCGGGGGAGTAACTACAATGAGCAGTTCTTC.

This clonotype was detected only a few times. The chain joins TRBV6-4 to TRBJ2-2, with TRBD1 matching 7 bases. The J segment lost 2 bases and the V segment lost 9 bases, leaving 12 bases of the junction unmatched. Germline V gene sequence: CDR1 MRHNA, CDR2 SNTAGT. The CDR3 is 16 residues long. The CDR3 loop is CAREGDSHLNTGELFF. The CDR3 DNA follows: TGTGCCAGAGAGGGGGACAGCCACCTCAACACCGGGGAGCTGTTTTTT.

As concerns this clonotype: A clone one base away is much larger, so this may be a read error. The CDR3 spells CASSFGGDYGQYF. The CDR3 DNA follows: TGTGCCAGCAGCTTCGGCGGGGACTACGGGCAGTACTTC. The chain links TRBV7-9 to TRBJ2-7; 7 positions match TRBD2. Germline lookup yields CDR1 SEHNR and CDR2 FQNEAQ (reference sequence). The CDR3 sequence is 13 residues long.

The chain is built from TRBV25-1 and TRBJ1-3; no firm D call. CDR3 length: 14 amino acids. The V end was cut by 4 bases, the J end by 0 bases, with 7 bases between. Germline CDR1 and CDR2: MGHDK and SYGVNS. The CDR3 is CASSAVSSGNTIYF. The CDR3 nucleotides read TGTGCCAGCAGTGCTGTAAGCTCTGGAAACACCATATATTTT.

The rearrangement links TRBV28 to TRBJ2-1; 10 bases align to TRBD2. The germline CDR1 and CDR2 sequences are MDHEN and SYDVKM. The CDR3 loop spans 15 amino acids. The junction had 11 bases not matched to a gene; V was cut back by 6 bases and J by 9 bases. As DNA, the CDR3 is TGTGCCAGCAGGCCGGGCAGCGGGAGGGAGATTGAGCAGTTCTTC. Translating it yields CASRPGSGREIEQFF.

At least ten counts were recorded for this clonotype. One end of the junction fails to match germline, which may point to a read error. CDR3 amino acids: CASSQGGETQYF. CDR3 DNA sequence: TGTGCCAGCAGTCAAGGGGGGGAGACCCAGTACTTC. V usage is TRBV3-1 and J usage is TRBJ2-5; D possibly matches TRBD1 or TRBD2 (6 bases each). The germline gives CDR1 LGHDT, CDR2 YNNKEL (reference sequence). There are 12 residues in the CDR3.

This clonotype was seen repeatedly, ten times or more. J is TRBJ2-7 and V is TRBV18; no reliable D call. The V gene lost 0 bases and the J gene lost 6 bases, with 9 bases spanning the gap. Germline CDR1 and CDR2: KGHSH and LQKENI. The length of the CDR3 is 13 residues. CDR3 DNA: TGTGCCAGCTCACCACCCCAAGTTACCGAGCAGTACTTC. Translated, it gives CASSPPQVTEQYF.

The chain has TRBV20-1 and TRBJ2-1, with D tentatively TRBD2 (6 bases). CDR1 and CDR2 (germline): DFQATT, SNEGSKA (reference sequence). V was shortened by 5 bases and J by 2 bases, with 7 bases between the two germline ends. The CDR3 sequence is 12 residues long. The DNA for the CDR3 is TGCAGTGCTCAGCGGGCCTACAATGAGCAGTTCTTC. This encodes CSAQRAYNEQFF.

There are many counts of this clonotype. The chain carries TRBV20-1 and TRBJ1-1; 8 bases match TRBD1. Germline V gene sequence: CDR1 DFQATT, CDR2 SNEGSKA (reference sequence). V lost 0 bases and J lost 0; bases outside the gene matches: 3. The CDR3 loop spans 15 amino acids. Written as DNA, the CDR3 is TGCAGTGCTAGAGATTGGGGACAGGTGAACACTGAAGCTTTCTTT. Translation gives CSARDWGQVNTEAFF.

The chain links TRBV10-3 to TRBJ2-2, with TRBD1 matching over 8 bases. The CDR3 loop spans 15 amino acids. CDR1 and CDR2 (germline): ENHRY, SYGVKD. Trimming cost V 3 bases and J 4 bases; bases outside gene matches: 4. The CDR3 DNA reads as TGTGCCATCAGTGAATTACAGGGGGGCACCGGGGAGCTGTTTTTT. It codes for CAISELQGGTGELFF.

A few counts support this clonotype. The rearrangement uses TRBV27 and TRBJ2-5; 12 bases fit TRBD2. J was trimmed by 3 bases and V by 8 bases; bases with no gene match: 7. Germline assignment: CDR1 MNHEY and CDR2 SMNVEV (reference sequence). The length of the CDR3 is 15 residues. CDR3 sequence: CASRNRLAGEETQYF. The DNA for the CDR3 is TGTGCCAGCCGAAACCGACTAGCGGGAGAAGAGACCCAGTACTTC.

The sample holds a few counts of this clonotype. The chain links TRBV20-1 to TRBJ1-1; 7 positions match TRBD1. V trimming: 3 bases; J trimming: 0 bases; junction bases outside the gene matches: 7. This CDR3 is 15 amino acids long. Germline CDR1 reads DFQATT; CDR2 reads SNEGSKA (reference sequence). The CDR3 spells CSASGDSSMNTEAFF. The CDR3 DNA reads as TGCAGTGCTAGTGGGGACAGCTCTATGAACACTGAAGCTTTCTTT.

In its sample, this clonotype was seen a few times. The genes are TRBV2 and TRBJ2-7; 10 bases line up with TRBD1. The CDR3 is made up of 14 amino acids. Germline trimming cut 6 bases from V and 5 bases from J; bases unmatched to any gene: 7. Germline CDR1 is SNHLY and CDR2 is FYNNEI. The CDR3 here is CASRGTGVGHEQYF. CDR3 bases: TGTGCCAGCAGGGGGACAGGGGTCGGCCACGAGCAGTACTTC.

In its sample, this clonotype was seen many times. The chain's CDR3 is CASTKTRTYNEQFF. CDR3 bases: TGTGCCAGCACGAAGACCAGAACCTACAATGAGCAGTTCTTC. The V call is TRBV11-2, the J call TRBJ2-1; D is uncertain. This CDR3 region has 14 residues. V lost 7 bases and J 2 bases, leaving 12 bases between the germline ends. Germline V lookup: CDR1 SGHAT, CDR2 FQNNGV. The full variable domain, with the rest looked up from reference TRBV11-2 and TRBJ2-1, is EAGVAQSPRYKIIEKRQSVAFWCNPISGHATLYWYQQILGQGPKLLIQFQNNGVVDDSQLPKDRFSAERLKGVDSTLKIQPAKLEDSAVYLCASTKTRTYNEQFFGPGTRLTVL.

V usage is TRBV7-9 and J usage is TRBJ2-1; D perhaps matches TRBD2 (6 bases). Germline V CDR1 and CDR2: SEHNR, FQNEAQ (reference sequence). The CDR3 covers 15 residues. V lost 4 bases to trimming and J lost 9 bases, with 19 bases between them. The CDR3, as DNA: TGTGCCAGCAGCTCTGTGGCGGGGACTTCGGGTGAGCAGTTCTTC. Translating gives CASSSVAGTSGEQFF.

The chain employs TRBV7-8 and TRBJ2-1; 9 bases line up with TRBD2. CDR3 size: 14 residues. Looked up from germline, CDR1 is SGHVS and CDR2 is FQNEAQ. With V trimmed by 6 bases and J by 7 bases, 7 bases remained unmatched. CDR3 sequence reads: CASRRREGLNEQFF. The CDR3 DNA sequence: TGTGCCAGCAGGAGGCGGGAGGGCCTAAATGAGCAGTTCTTC.